The 20 T cell receptor beta chains presented below share a single source sample, sequenced in a study of CD8 T cells in ankylosing spondylitis. Their cognate antigens are unknown. Overall study results and limits: A TCR beta motif of about eight highly homologous variants appeared characteristic of ankylosing spondylitis blood.

A single record per CDR3 protein comes from TCRdb applying MiXCR to the 5' RACE reads. The table lists approximately 500,000 distinct CDR3 sequences, about 12% of them singletons. The sample comprised blood, either unsorted or a sorted T cell fraction (not recorded which). These receptors came from a male donor with ankylosing spondylitis.

This clonotype was counted ten times or more. This chain links TRBV28 with TRBJ1-1; TRBD1 agrees at 7 bases. From germline, CDR1 is MDHEN and CDR2 SYDVKM. The CDR3 spans 13 residues. With V trimmed by 8 bases and J by 1 base, 4 bases remained unmatched. The CDR3 region has the DNA TGTGCCAGCGACAGGGCTTCGAACACTGAAGCTTTCTTT. Residues: CASDRASNTEAFF.

This clonotype was counted only a few times. The chain carries TRBV20-1 and TRBJ1-2; 8 bases agree with TRBD1. Germline CDR1 DFQATT, CDR2 SNEGSKA (reference sequence). Trimming cost V 3 bases and J 3 bases; bases outside gene matches: 3. This CDR3 is 13 amino acids long. In DNA, the CDR3 is TGCAGTGCTAGCAGGGGGCTGGACTATGGCTACACCTTC. It codes for CSASRGLDYGYTF.

This chain links TRBV5-1 with TRBJ2-6; possibly TRBD1 for D (5 bases). Trimming cost V 5 bases and J 0 bases, with 15 bases left between them. CDR1 and CDR2 from the germline V gene are SGHRS and YFSETQ. The CDR3 spans 17 residues. The CDR3 loop reads CASRFAPGNSGANVLTF. The CDR3 DNA sequence: TGCGCCAGCAGGTTCGCTCCAGGGAACTCTGGGGCCAACGTCCTGACTTTC.

The chain employs TRBV7-2 and TRBJ2-1; D tentatively reads TRBD1 or TRBD2 (5 bases each). The germline V and J ends were trimmed by 5 bases and 0 bases, with 8 bases remaining between them. The CDR3 length is 14 residues. Germline V gene sequence: CDR1 SGHTA, CDR2 FQGNSA. The CDR3, as DNA: TGTGCCAGCAGCCGGGACGTCTCCTACAATGAGCAGTTCTTC. Residues: CASSRDVSYNEQFF.

The V and J genes are TRBV30 and TRBJ2-1, with 8 bases that match TRBD2. Unmatched junction bases numbered 11, after V lost 4 bases and J lost 6 bases. In germline, CDR1 is GTSNPN, CDR2 SVGIG (reference sequence). This CDR3 has 15 residues. The CDR3: CAWTEETSGSNEQFF. In DNA, the CDR3 is TGTGCCTGGACCGAGGAAACTAGCGGATCCAATGAGCAGTTCTTC.

This clonotype came up a few times. The gene calls are TRBV20-1 and TRBJ2-3; 8 bases map to TRBD2. There are 15 residues in the CDR3. With 6 bases clipped from V and 2 bases from J, the junction kept 10 bases outside the gene matches. Germline V lookup: CDR1 DFQATT, CDR2 SNEGSKA (reference sequence). This CDR3 is CSAPPLAGLTDTQYF. In DNA, the CDR3 is TGCAGTGCCCCCCCCCTAGCGGGTCTCACAGATACGCAGTATTTT.

This clonotype was detected a few times. The gene calls are TRBV5-1 and TRBJ1-6; 12 bases align to TRBD1. CDR3 length equals 16 residues. Germline trimming cut 3 bases from V and 9 bases from J; bases unmatched to any gene: 7. Germline V CDR1 and CDR2: SGHRS, YFSETQ. The CDR3 loop reads CASSYGTGGASSPLHF. As DNA, the CDR3 is TGCGCCAGCAGCTACGGGACAGGGGGCGCAAGTTCACCCCTCCACTTT.

Concerning this clonotype itself: Being one base from a much bigger clone, this may be a read error. The rearrangement uses TRBV29-1 and TRBJ2-1, with TRBD2 identical over 13 bases. Unmatched junction bases numbered 2, after V lost 3 bases and J lost 6 bases. Per germline, CDR1 SQVTM and CDR2 ANQGSEA. The CDR3 is made up of 14 amino acids. The CDR3, as DNA: TGCAGCGTTGAGGGACTAGCGGGAATCAATGAGCAGTTCTTC. This codes for CSVEGLAGINEQFF.

The CDR3, as DNA: TGTGCCAGCAGCTTTTCAACAGGGGGCTCTGAAGCTTTCTTT. This translates into CASSFSTGGSEAFF. This chain links TRBV7-6 with TRBJ1-1; TRBD1 agrees at 9 bases. This CDR3 is built from 14 residues. Trimming at V came to 3 bases and at J to 6 bases, leaving 5 bases not matched to a gene. Looked up from germline, CDR1 is SGHVS and CDR2 is FNYEAQ.

The chain recombines TRBV24-1 with TRBJ2-1; 7 nucleotides match TRBD2. Trimming removed 2 bases from V and 7 bases from J; junction bases left unmatched: 10. The germline V gene has CDR1 KGHDR and CDR2 SFDVKD. This CDR3 spans 16 amino acids. CDR3 protein: CATSDYVGGGRNEQFF. Written as DNA, the CDR3 is TGTGCCACCAGTGATTATGTCGGCGGGGGTCGTAATGAGCAGTTCTTC.

This clonotype was seen only a few times. The chain recombines TRBV5-1 with TRBJ2-2; 8 positions match TRBD2. In germline, CDR1 is SGHRS, CDR2 YFSETQ. There are 16 residues in the CDR3. J was trimmed by 0 bases and V by 2 bases; bases with no gene match: 3. CDR3 sequence reads: CASSFYSGTNTGELFF. The CDR3 DNA reads as TGCGCCAGCAGCTTTTATAGCGGGACGAACACCGGGGAGCTGTTTTTT.

This clonotype was recorded at least ten times. This sequence joins TRBV6-5 and TRBJ2-3, with D unclear. Germline CDR1 reads MNHEY; CDR2 reads SVGAGI. V gave up 6 bases and J gave up 2 bases, with 3 bases separating them. The CDR3 is 11 residues long. This CDR3 reads CASRDTDTQYF. For the CDR3, the DNA is TGTGCCAGCAGGGACACAGATACGCAGTATTTT.

This clonotype has at least ten counts. The chain joins TRBV10-3 to TRBJ2-7; TRBD1 matches 7 bases. This CDR3 contains 13 residues. Germline CDR1 and CDR2: ENHRY and SYGVKD. The junction had 8 bases not matched to a gene; V was cut back by 6 bases and J by 6 bases. As DNA, the CDR3 is TGTGCCATCAGAGGCTTACAGGGGACCGAGCAGTACTTC. This translates into CAIRGLQGTEQYF.

As DNA, the CDR3 is TGTGCCATCAGCCCAAAGAGGGAAGGGAATCAGCCCCAGCATTTT. The encoded protein is CAISPKREGNQPQHF. The gene calls are TRBV10-3 and TRBJ1-5; D is uncertain. Trimming removed 6 bases from V and 4 bases from J, with 16 bases in between. CDR1 ENHRY and CDR2 SYGVKD come from the germline V gene. This CDR3 comprises 15 residues.

This clonotype was counted only a few times. The chain joins TRBV12-3 or TRBV12-4 to TRBJ1-2; 7 nucleotides agree with TRBD1. This CDR3 is 15 amino acids long. Trimming took 5 bases from V and 4 from J; bases not matched to a gene: 10. The CDR3 coding sequence is TGTGCCAGCAGTGCACAATGGACAGGAGGCTATGGCTACACCTTC. It specifies CASSAQWTGGYGYTF.

The chain links TRBV3-1 to TRBJ2-1, with D possibly being TRBD2 (5 bases). Per the germline V gene, CDR1 is LGHDT and CDR2 is YNNKEL (reference sequence). The CDR3 has 17 residues. Trimming cost V 0 bases and J 0 bases, with 12 bases left between them. The CDR3 DNA reads as TGTGCCAGCAGCCAAGATTTTGTGGGGAGCTCCTACAATGAGCAGTTCTTC. Its protein product is CASSQDFVGSSYNEQFF.

A few counts support this clonotype. The V call is TRBV30, the J call TRBJ1-5, with D possibly TRBD1 on 5 matching bases. V lost 5 bases, J lost 4 bases, and 12 bases lay in between. CDR1 and CDR2 from the germline V gene are GTSNPN and SVGIG (reference sequence). This CDR3 has 13 residues. The CDR3 bases are TGTGCCTGGTCGAACGGGGGGAATCAGCCCCAGCATTTT. Amino acids: CAWSNGGNQPQHF.

This clonotype occurred a few times. The rearrangement links TRBV24-1 to TRBJ2-7; the match to TRBD1 covers 10 bases. The J segment lost 1 base and the V segment lost 11 bases, leaving 7 bases of the junction unmatched. The CDR3 sequence is 14 residues long. Germline V gene data show CDR1 as KGHDR and CDR2 as SFDVKD. CDR3 sequence reads: CASPDRGPSYEQYF. Here the CDR3 DNA reads TGTGCCAGCCCTGACAGGGGGCCATCCTACGAGCAGTACTTC.

This clonotype appeared a few times. V usage is TRBV5-1 and J usage is TRBJ2-7, with a possible D match to TRBD2 (5 bases). The CDR3 sequence is 15 residues long. Germline lookup yields CDR1 SGHRS and CDR2 YFSETQ. Trimming pared 4 bases from V and 0 bases from J, leaving 14 bases between. The CDR3 loop reads CASSPNGVSSYEQYF. CDR3 in DNA: TGCGCCAGCAGCCCGAACGGGGTCAGCTCCTACGAGCAGTACTTC.

The chain employs TRBV2 and TRBJ2-3; a weak D match, TRBD2 (6 bases). The V end lost 4 bases, the J end lost 0 bases, and 11 bases lay between the germline ends. Germline V lookup: CDR1 SNHLY, CDR2 FYNNEI. This CDR3 spans 15 amino acids. CDR3 region: CASSGGDFSTDTQYF. CDR3 DNA sequence: TGTGCCAGCAGTGGGGGGGACTTCAGCACAGATACGCAGTATTTT.